In its sample, the clone carrying this TCR beta chain was seen once. The V gene's germline CDR1 is SGHTA and CDR2 FQGNSA. The CDR3 has 13 amino acids. V lost 6 bases and J 3 bases, leaving 12 bases between the germline ends. Participant ages covered about 18 to 100 years across 20 to 25 US areas. Among Cohort 3 donors, those recovered had two negative PCRs, clearance, or symptom resolution. These data belong to a study of blood T cell repertoires in COVID-19. As for the study in general: Sources were T cells, B-cell-depleted T cells, or PBMCs; the material itself was cDNA or gDNA.

As handled by the study authors: Researchers report that nucleated cell counts were estimated from reference gene primer amplification. Only in-frame clones appear in the TCRdb table, and some are missing; sequencing was by immunoSEQ multiplex PCR. The D gene and trimming were derived from the DNA, and the V and J assignments and clone size from that table. Of some 200,000 clones in the sample, about nine tenths were seen once. The sequenced sample was PBMCs or T cells enriched from blood (not recorded which). The rearrangement joins TRBV7-2 to TRBJ2-7; a weak D match, TRBD2 (6 bases). The sequence derives from a woman younger than 45 who had recovered from COVID-19. The CDR3 loop reads CASSPGDRYEQYF. The CDR3, as DNA: TGTGCCAGCAGTCCGGGGGACCGCTACGAGCAGTACTTC.